These 29 T cell receptor beta chains were all obtained from the same sample, sequenced in a study of T cells in Graves' hyperthyroidism and ophthalmopathy. Amplified regions were TCR beta CDR3 sequences from RNA transcripts. HTBI primers were the set used in a first-round RT-PCR of the TCR CDR3. TCRdb used MiXCR to reprocess the multiplex PCR reads, holding one entry per CDR3 protein. Of around 420,000 distinct CDR3 sequences listed, about 13% are singletons. Sequenced input: blood. The receptor source for this set is a woman between 18 and 29 years old with Graves' hyperthyroidism.

As to this clonotype: Since a much larger clone is just one base distant, this may be a read error. This chain uses TRBV30 with TRBJ1-4; TRBD1 might be the D (5 bases). The length of the CDR3 is 12 residues. CDR1 GTSNPN and CDR2 SVGIG come from the germline V gene (reference sequence). The CDR3 sequence is CAWRWGNEKLLF. The CDR3, as DNA: TGTGCCTGGCGTTGGGGCAATGAAAAACTGCTTTTT.

This clonotype was observed at least ten times. This chain's CDR3 is CSARGGQGSNQPQHF. CDR3 bases: TGCAGTGCTAGGGGAGGACAGGGGAGCAATCAGCCCCAGCATTTT. The chain combines TRBV20-1 with TRBJ1-5; 9 bases match TRBD1. The CDR3 is made up of 15 amino acids. The J segment lost 1 base and the V segment lost 3 bases, leaving 4 bases of the junction unmatched. From germline, CDR1 is DFQATT and CDR2 SNEGSKA (reference sequence).

The sample holds many counts of this clonotype. The gene calls are TRBV3-1 and TRBJ2-1, with D possibly matching TRBD2 (5 bases). Germline values: CDR1 LGHDT, CDR2 YNNKEL (reference sequence). The length of the CDR3 is 15 residues. The V and J ends lost 0 bases and 9 bases respectively, with 15 bases between them. CDR3 sequence (DNA): TGTGCCAGCAGCCAAGAGGCGCTAGCCGGTAGTGAGCAGTTCTTC. Translated: CASSQEALAGSEQFF.

This clonotype was counted many times. The chain couples TRBV15 to TRBJ1-5; D gene uncertain. CDR3 size: 14 residues. The germline V and J ends were trimmed by 1 base and 6 bases, with 10 bases remaining between them. Germline CDR1 is LNHNV and CDR2 is YYDKDF (reference sequence). This chain's CDR3 is CATSRGGLGQPQHF. CDR3 sequence (DNA): TGTGCCACCAGCAGAGGAGGGCTGGGTCAGCCCCAGCATTTT.

In regard to this clonotype: It may be a read error: a sequence one base away is much more abundant. The V gene is TRBV20-1, the J gene TRBJ2-3, with D perhaps TRBD2 (6 bases). CDR1 is DFQATT and CDR2 is SNEGSKA in the germline V gene (reference sequence). The CDR3 is made up of 14 amino acids. The CDR3 reads CSARVALATDAQYF. Written as DNA, the CDR3 is TGCAGTGCTAGAGTGGCACTAGCAACAGATGCGCAGTATTTT.

This clonotype was picked up many times. V and J are TRBV6-1 and TRBJ1-1, with D possibly being TRBD1 (6 bases). The germline V and J ends were trimmed by 6 bases and 5 bases, with 25 bases remaining between them. Germline V CDR1 and CDR2: MNHNS, SASEGT. This CDR3 is built from 17 residues. The CDR3 region is CASSKPPSLRGETEAFF. The DNA for the CDR3 is TGTGCCAGCAGCAAACCCCCCTCTTTAAGGGGGGAGACTGAAGCTTTCTTT.

This clonotype was counted at least ten times. The chain recombines TRBV7-6 with TRBJ1-6; D is unclear. This CDR3 comprises 16 residues. Per the germline V gene, CDR1 is SGHVS and CDR2 is FNYEAQ. Trimming left V 1 base short and J 0 bases short, with 7 bases between. CDR3 nucleotides: TGTGCCAGCAGCTTAGGGGCAAGCTCCTATAATTCACCCCTCCACTTT. It specifies CASSLGASSYNSPLHF.

The chain has TRBV7-9 and TRBJ1-2; D not certain. Trimming stripped 5 bases from V and 2 bases from J, with 18 bases between. There are 16 residues in the CDR3. CDR1 is SEHNR and CDR2 is FQNEAQ in the germline V gene (reference sequence). In DNA form, the CDR3 reads TGTGCCAGCAGCCTTTCTTTGGCAGAGATAAACTATGGCTACACCTTC. Translating it yields CASSLSLAEINYGYTF.

This sequence joins TRBV28 and TRBJ2-3; D ambiguous. The V gene's germline CDR1 is MDHEN and CDR2 SYDVKM. V lost 3 bases, J lost 4 bases, and 8 bases lay in between. The CDR3 sequence is 13 residues long. CDR3 DNA: TGTGCCAGCAGTTTGCAGAAGCCAGATACGCAGTATTTT. It is translated as CASSLQKPDTQYF.

This clonotype was observed a handful of times. The rearrangement links TRBV19 to TRBJ2-3; D is uncertain. The CDR3 totals 15 residues. Germline loops: CDR1 LNHDA, CDR2 SQIVND (reference sequence). V lost 6 bases to trimming and J lost 0 bases, with 13 bases between them. Here the CDR3 reads CASSPEGPSTDTQYF. The CDR3 DNA is TGTGCCAGTAGCCCCGAAGGCCCTAGCACAGATACGCAGTATTTT.

The chain recombines TRBV9 with TRBJ2-2; D is unclear. Germline CDR1 reads SGDLS; CDR2 reads YYNGEE. The CDR3 sequence is 15 residues long. Trimming stripped 1 base from V and 5 bases from J, with 12 bases between. The CDR3 spells CASSVSDLGTGELFF. DNA of the CDR3: TGTGCCAGCAGCGTATCCGACCTCGGTACCGGGGAGCTGTTTTTT.

Remarks on this clonotype: Just one base apart from a much larger clone, this may be a read error. The chain is built from TRBV27 and TRBJ1-5; 7 bases are a match to TRBD1. CDR1 is MNHEY, CDR2 SMNVEV, per germline (reference sequence). The CDR3 extends over 14 amino acids. The CDR3 DNA reads as TGTGCCAGCAACCCGACAGGGTACAATCAGCCCCAGCGTTTT. Translating gives CASNPTGYNQPQRF.

Ten or more counts support this clonotype. The chain employs TRBV6-2 or TRBV6-3 and TRBJ2-1, with D perhaps TRBD2 (6 bases). The CDR3 covers 12 residues. V gave up 6 bases and J gave up 9 bases, with 12 bases separating them. Per the germline V gene, CDR1 is MNHEY and CDR2 is SVGEGT. This chain's CDR3 is CASSPGLTEQFF. CDR3 nucleotides: TGTGCCAGCAGCCCGGGACTCACTGAGCAGTTCTTC.

In its sample, this clonotype was seen many times. V is TRBV28 and J is TRBJ2-7; D tentatively fits TRBD1 or TRBD2 (6 bases each). This CDR3 spans 14 amino acids. The V gene's germline CDR1 is MDHEN and CDR2 SYDVKM. The V end was cut by 7 bases, the J end by 1 base, with 14 bases between. CDR3 nucleotides: TGTGCCAGCACCGGGGGAGGACAGTCCTACGAGCAGTACTTC. This codes for CASTGGGQSYEQYF. The variable domain in full, with the rest retrieved from reference TRBV28 and TRBJ2-7, is DVKVTQSSRYLVKRTGEKVFLECVQDMDHENMFWYRQDPGLGLRLIYFSYDVKMKEKGDIPEGYSVSREKKERFSLILESASTNQTSMYLCASTGGGQSYEQYFGPGTRLTVT.

Ten or more counts support this clonotype. This chain uses TRBV2 with TRBJ1-2; no clear D. The CDR3 extends over 13 amino acids. V was trimmed by 6 bases and J by 4 bases, leaving 12 bases between them. Germline CDR1 is SNHLY and CDR2 is FYNNEI. CDR3 sequence reads: CASSRDGPYGYTF. The CDR3 nucleotides read TGTGCCAGCAGCCGAGACGGACCCTATGGCTACACCTTC.

The table lists this clonotype with many counts. The CDR3 protein is CASTKSSTEAFF. CDR3 DNA sequence: TGTGCCAGCACAAAAAGTTCCACTGAAGCTTTCTTT. The J gene is TRBJ1-1, the V gene TRBV2; D unclear. CDR3 length equals 12 residues. Germline lookup yields CDR1 SNHLY and CDR2 FYNNEI. Trimming pared 7 bases from V and 4 bases from J, leaving 10 bases between.

This clonotype appeared many times. The chain employs TRBV30 and TRBJ2-3; no reliable D call. Trimming took 0 bases from V and 0 from J, leaving 7 bases between them. The length of the CDR3 is 14 residues. Germline V lookup: CDR1 GTSNPN, CDR2 SVGIG (reference sequence). The CDR3 nucleotides are TGTGCCTGGAGTGTAGGCGGAAGCACAGATACGCAGTATTTT. Translating it yields CAWSVGGSTDTQYF.

The genes are TRBV7-9 and TRBJ2-7; 9 bases are a match to TRBD1. CDR1 and CDR2 (germline): SEHNR, FQNEAQ (reference sequence). The CDR3 is made up of 15 amino acids. Trimming took 5 bases from V and 5 from J; bases not matched to a gene: 10. The CDR3 DNA is TGTGCCAGCAGCGCGGTACAGGGGGCGGGAGACGAGCAGTACTTC. Protein: CASSAVQGAGDEQYF.

To note about this clonotype: A much larger clone is a single base away; this may be a read error. The V gene is TRBV3-1, the J gene TRBJ2-7; a possible D gene is TRBD1 (5 bases). This CDR3 comprises 15 residues. Per germline, CDR1 LGHDT and CDR2 YNNKEL (reference sequence). CDR3 residues: CAGSPEGALSYEQYF. CDR3 coding DNA: TGTGCCGGCAGTCCCGAAGGGGCACTCTCCTACGAGCAGTACTTC.

The rearrangement joins TRBV28 to TRBJ1-2; D remains unclear. V was trimmed by 6 bases and J by 7 bases, leaving 21 bases between them. The CDR3 contains 15 residues. Germline CDR1 is MDHEN and CDR2 is SYDVKM. The CDR3 is CASSPAKALFVGYTF. CDR3 DNA sequence: TGTGCCAGCAGCCCCGCGAAGGCCTTATTCGTTGGCTACACCTTC.

This clonotype was counted only a few times. The gene calls are TRBV6-2 or TRBV6-3 and TRBJ2-7; 13 bases map to TRBD2. This CDR3 contains 16 residues. CDR1 and CDR2 (germline): MNHEY, SVGEGT. V lost 4 bases to trimming and J lost 2 bases; unmatched junction nucleotides: 5. This CDR3 is CASSWTSGSLAYEQYF. The CDR3 DNA is TGTGCCAGCAGTTGGACTAGCGGGAGTTTGGCCTACGAGCAGTACTTC.

At least ten counts were recorded for this clonotype. The J gene is TRBJ2-7, the V gene TRBV28; D is possibly TRBD2 (6 bases). The CDR3 sequence is 16 residues long. Germline CDR1 reads MDHEN; CDR2 reads SYDVKM. Trimming removed 0 bases at V and 3 bases at J, with 15 bases between. Written as DNA, the CDR3 is TGTGCCAGCAGTTTATGGGAAACGGGAGCGTACTACGAGCAGTACTTC. Protein product: CASSLWETGAYYEQYF.

This clonotype showed up many times. The chain recombines TRBV6-1 with TRBJ1-5; D not resolved. CDR1 and CDR2 (germline): MNHNS, SASEGT. The CDR3 totals 14 residues. V lost 6 bases, J lost 0 bases, and 9 bases lay in between. The CDR3 nucleotides are TGTGCCAGCAGCTCAGATTATAGCAATCAGCCCCAGCATTTT. Translating it yields CASSSDYSNQPQHF.

Ten or more counts support this clonotype. The CDR3 bases are TGCAGTGCTAGAACTCGGGCGGGGTTCTACGAGCAGTACTTC. It translates to CSARTRAGFYEQYF. This chain uses TRBV20-1 with TRBJ2-7; D is perhaps TRBD2 (6 bases). V was clipped by 2 bases and J by 3 bases, with 14 bases between them. CDR1 and CDR2 (germline): DFQATT, SNEGSKA (reference sequence). The CDR3 length is 14 residues.

This clonotype was counted ten times or more. The CDR3 DNA sequence: TGTGCCAGCAGTTTGGTCTCTAGCGGGAGCTCCTACGAGCAGTACTTC. The encoded protein is CASSLVSSGSSYEQYF. The rearrangement uses TRBV28 and TRBJ2-7, with TRBD2 matching over 10 bases. Germline trimming cut 3 bases from V and 0 bases from J; bases unmatched to any gene: 5. The V gene's germline CDR1 is MDHEN and CDR2 SYDVKM. The CDR3 consists of 16 residues.

This clonotype turned up a few times. V is TRBV9 and J is TRBJ1-5; 10 bases align to TRBD1. With 3 bases clipped from V and 6 bases from J, the junction kept 6 bases outside the gene matches. The CDR3 is 15 amino acids. Germline CDR1 SGDLS, CDR2 YYNGEE. The CDR3 reads CASSEGTGVGQPQHF. For the CDR3, the DNA is TGTGCCAGCAGCGAGGGGACAGGGGTGGGTCAGCCCCAGCATTTT.

This clonotype occurred many times. The CDR3 protein is CAWSSSGNTIYF. DNA for the CDR3: TGTGCCTGGAGCTCGTCTGGAAACACCATATATTTT. This chain links TRBV30 with TRBJ1-3; no definite D call. V was pared by 3 bases and J by 1 base, with 4 bases between. Germline values: CDR1 GTSNPN, CDR2 SVGIG (reference sequence). CDR3 size: 12 residues.

This clonotype occurred many times. The chain carries TRBV2 and TRBJ2-7, with D uncertain. This CDR3 is 14 amino acids long. Germline lookup yields CDR1 SNHLY and CDR2 FYNNEI. V was cut by 7 bases and J by 5 bases, with 18 bases left in between. CDR3: CASTPGPPTDEQYF. The CDR3 DNA reads TGTGCCAGCACCCCCGGGCCCCCAACGGACGAGCAGTACTTC.

This clonotype was counted at least ten times. The chain recombines TRBV30 with TRBJ2-4; the D is unclear. Germline CDR1 is GTSNPN and CDR2 is SVGIG (reference sequence). V was trimmed by 5 bases and J by 1 base, leaving 6 bases between them. There are 12 residues in the CDR3. Here the CDR3 reads CAWGWAKNIQYF. The CDR3 DNA reads as TGTGCCTGGGGGTGGGCCAAAAACATTCAGTACTTC. Together with reference TRBV30 and TRBJ2-4, the CDR3 gives the full variable domain: SQTIHQWPATLVQPVGSPLSLECTVEGTSNPNLYWYRQAAGRGLQLLFYSVGIGQISSEVPQNLSASRPQDRQFILSSKKLLLSDSGFYLCAWGWAKNIQYFGAGTRLSVL.